Listed below are T cell receptor beta chains from one sample, sequenced in a study of T-cell reconstitution after alpha-beta-depleted transplantation in children. TCRdb redid the calling of the PCR reads with MiXCR, one entry per CDR3 protein. Among about 350,000 distinct CDR3 sequences, around 16% were seen once, and the ten largest hold 35% to 50%. Here the sequenced sample was PBMCs, mostly from graft donor cells, taken 360 days after TCRalphabeta/CD19-depleted stem cell transplant. The receptor source for this set is a male patient aged 2 to 9 who had a stem cell transplant for acute lymphoblastic leukemia, so the T cells may come from the graft donor. CDR3s include the opening cysteine and the closing phenylalanine or tryptophan. Fields, in order: D gene, V gene, J gene, clone size, CDR3 DNA, CDR3 protein. The D gene is left open where the match is weak. The size entry is marked missing in some rows and otherwise reads once, few, many or a size class.

D gene: TRBD1; V gene: TRBV30; J gene: TRBJ1-1; clone size: NA; CDR3 DNA: TGTGCCTGGAGTGTAATGGGGACAGGGAACACTGAAGCTTTCTTT; CDR3 protein: CAWSVMGTGNTEAFF
D gene: TRBD1; V gene: TRBV28; J gene: TRBJ2-7; clone size: few; CDR3 DNA: TGTGCCAGCAGTGGCGCGGGACAGGGGGACTACGAGCAGTACTTC; CDR3 protein: CASSGAGQGDYEQYF
D gene: TRBD2; V gene: TRBV2; J gene: TRBJ2-7; clone size: few; CDR3 DNA: TGTGCCAGCAGTGGGACTAGCGGGGTTTACGAGCAGTACTTC; CDR3 protein: CASSGTSGVYEQYF
D gene: NA; V gene: TRBV29-1; J gene: TRBJ2-1; clone size: few; CDR3 DNA: TGCAGCGTTCTACTATGGGACGACAATGAGCAGTTCTTC; CDR3 protein: CSVLLWDDNEQFF
D gene: NA; V gene: TRBV15; J gene: TRBJ2-1; clone size: few; CDR3 DNA: TGTGCCACCAGGTGGGGGGCGAATGAGCAGTTCTTC; CDR3 protein: CATRWGANEQFF
D gene: TRBD1; V gene: TRBV10-3; J gene: TRBJ2-3; clone size: many; CDR3 DNA: TGTGCCATCAGTCGCCTGACAGGGGGCGGAGAAGATACGCAGTATTTT; CDR3 protein: CAISRLTGGGEDTQYF
D gene: NA; V gene: TRBV28; J gene: TRBJ1-3; clone size: NA; CDR3 DNA: TGTGCCAGCACCTCGGTTCTGACTGGAAACACCATATATTTT; CDR3 protein: CASTSVLTGNTIYF
D gene: NA; V gene: TRBV4-3; J gene: TRBJ2-7; clone size: NA; CDR3 DNA: TGCGCCAGCAGCCAAGTTGAACAGGGTGGTTACGAGCAGTACTTC; CDR3 protein: CASSQVEQGGYEQYF
D gene: TRBD2; V gene: TRBV6-2/TRBV6-3; J gene: TRBJ2-3; clone size: few; CDR3 DNA: TGTGCCAGCAGTTACGTCGGTGGTGCTAGCGGGAGCACAGATACGCAGTATTTT; CDR3 protein: CASSYVGGASGSTDTQYF
D gene: NA; V gene: TRBV6-5; J gene: TRBJ2-7; clone size: NA; CDR3 DNA: TGTGCCAGCAGTTTGACCCTTAATGGGGCCTACGAGCAGTACTTC; CDR3 protein: CASSLTLNGAYEQYF
D gene: NA; V gene: TRBV4-2; J gene: TRBJ2-1; clone size: many; CDR3 DNA: TGTGCCAGCAGCCAAGATAATCGGGGGAGTCTGACCCTCTTC; CDR3 protein: CASSQDNRGSLTLF
D gene: NA; V gene: TRBV6-1; J gene: TRBJ2-2; clone size: many; CDR3 DNA: TGTGCCATCAGTGAAGCCAAAGGGTGGTATCTCACCGGGGAGCTGTTTTTT; CDR3 protein: CAISEAKGWYLTGELFF
D gene: TRBD2; V gene: TRBV7-9; J gene: TRBJ2-3; clone size: NA; CDR3 DNA: TGTGCCAGCAGCTACCGTTTTGATTCGACTAGCCGACCCGATACGCAGTATTTT; CDR3 protein: CASSYRFDSTSRPDTQYF
D gene: TRBD2; V gene: TRBV2; J gene: TRBJ2-7; clone size: NA; CDR3 DNA: TGTGCCAGCAGTGGTCGACCTTACTCATTAGCGGGAGGGACCTACGAGCAGTACTTC; CDR3 protein: CASSGRPYSLAGGTYEQYF
D gene: NA; V gene: TRBV20-1; J gene: TRBJ2-1; clone size: NA; CDR3 DNA: TGCAGTGCTAGAGATCCCTTAGCGGAGCCCTACAATGAGCAGTTCTTC; CDR3 protein: CSARDPLAEPYNEQFF
D gene: TRBD2; V gene: TRBV28; J gene: TRBJ2-7; clone size: many; CDR3 DNA: TGTGCCAGCAGTTCACTATTTAGCGGGGGCCTCTCCTACGAGCAGTACTTC; CDR3 protein: CASSSLFSGGLSYEQYF
D gene: NA; V gene: TRBV20-1; J gene: TRBJ2-7; clone size: NA; CDR3 DNA: TGCAGTGCTAGCTCCAGCTCCTACGAGCAGTACTTC; CDR3 protein: CSASSSSYEQYF
D gene: NA; V gene: TRBV9; J gene: TRBJ2-1; clone size: many; CDR3 DNA: TGTGCCAGCAGCGTCGGCGATGAGCAGTTCTTC; CDR3 protein: CASSVGDEQFF
D gene: NA; V gene: TRBV7-2; J gene: TRBJ2-1; clone size: NA; CDR3 DNA: TGTGCCAGCAGCTTAGCGTTTACCGAAGCGCAGTTCTTC; CDR3 protein: CASSLAFTEAQFF
D gene: NA; V gene: TRBV5-1; J gene: TRBJ2-1; clone size: NA; CDR3 DNA: TGCGCCAGCAGCTTGTTTCAGGGAAGGAGCTCCTACAATGAGCAGTTCTTC; CDR3 protein: CASSLFQGRSSYNEQFF
D gene: NA; V gene: TRBV7-2; J gene: TRBJ2-7; clone size: NA; CDR3 DNA: TGTGCCAGCAGCCCGAACGGGGTGGATGGCCTTCCCTACGAGCAGTACTTC; CDR3 protein: CASSPNGVDGLPYEQYF
D gene: TRBD2; V gene: TRBV3-1; J gene: TRBJ2-3; clone size: few; CDR3 DNA: TGTGCCAGCAGCCAATATGGGCTAGCGGGCAGCACAGATACGCAGTATTTT; CDR3 protein: CASSQYGLAGSTDTQYF
D gene: NA; V gene: TRBV4-2; J gene: TRBJ2-7; clone size: few; CDR3 DNA: TGTGCCAGCAGCCAAGAGTTGGCGGGCGGGAACTACGAGCAGTACTTC; CDR3 protein: CASSQELAGGNYEQYF
D gene: TRBD1; V gene: TRBV10-3; J gene: TRBJ1-4; clone size: NA; CDR3 DNA: TGTGCCATCAGTGAGTCGGGGGGACAGGTTAATGAAAAACTGTTTTTT; CDR3 protein: CAISESGGQVNEKLFF
D gene: TRBD2; V gene: TRBV14; J gene: TRBJ2-1; clone size: many; CDR3 DNA: TGTGCCAGCAGCCAGTTGATCGGGAGGATTCGGTCTTACAATGAGCAGTTCTTC; CDR3 protein: CASSQLIGRIRSYNEQFF
D gene: NA; V gene: TRBV5-1; J gene: TRBJ2-1; clone size: few; CDR3 DNA: TGCGCCAGCAGCGCCCAGGGGGGGTCCTACAATGAGCAGTTCTTC; CDR3 protein: CASSAQGGSYNEQFF
D gene: NA; V gene: TRBV20-1; J gene: TRBJ2-3; clone size: NA; CDR3 DNA: TGCAGTGCTCACTCCACCCCACCTTCCACAGATACGCAGTATTTT; CDR3 protein: CSAHSTPPSTDTQYF
D gene: NA; V gene: TRBV4-3; J gene: TRBJ2-1; clone size: NA; CDR3 DNA: TGCGCCAGCAGCCAAAGGGGTCGATTCATGTACAATGAGCAGTTCTTC; CDR3 protein: CASSQRGRFMYNEQFF
D gene: NA; V gene: TRBV15; J gene: TRBJ2-5; clone size: many; CDR3 DNA: TGTGCCACCAGCACCGCAAAAGAGACCCAGTACTTC; CDR3 protein: CATSTAKETQYF
D gene: TRBD2; V gene: TRBV5-1; J gene: TRBJ2-1; clone size: many; CDR3 DNA: TGTGCCAGCAGTTTAGCGGGAGGGAACAATGAGCAGTTCTTC; CDR3 protein: CASSLAGGNNEQFF
D gene: NA; V gene: TRBV21-1; J gene: TRBJ2-6; clone size: few; CDR3 DNA: TGTGCCAGCAGCAAAAGACAGCCATGCTCTGGGGCCAACGTCCTGACTTTC; CDR3 protein: CASSKRQPCSGANVLTF
D gene: TRBD1; V gene: TRBV28; J gene: TRBJ2-7; clone size: many; CDR3 DNA: TGTGCCAGCAGAACCCCCGTGGGACAGGGGTTCTACGAGCAGTACTTC; CDR3 protein: CASRTPVGQGFYEQYF
D gene: NA; V gene: TRBV4-3; J gene: TRBJ1-2; clone size: NA; CDR3 DNA: TGCGCCAGCAGGCCGCACGGAAAATTCAACTATGGCTACACCTTC; CDR3 protein: CASRPHGKFNYGYTF
D gene: NA; V gene: TRBV2; J gene: TRBJ2-1; clone size: many; CDR3 DNA: TGTGCCAGCAGTCCGGGAGTTAGCAATGAGCAGTTCTTC; CDR3 protein: CASSPGVSNEQFF
D gene: TRBD2; V gene: TRBV12-3/TRBV12-4; J gene: TRBJ2-3; clone size: many; CDR3 DNA: TGTGCCAGCAGTTTTGAAGCGGGAAGAGGCACAGATACGCAGTATTTT; CDR3 protein: CASSFEAGRGTDTQYF
D gene: TRBD2; V gene: TRBV5-1; J gene: TRBJ2-7; clone size: NA; CDR3 DNA: TGCGCCAGCCGTCAGAGGACTAGCGACTCCTACGAGCAGTACTTC; CDR3 protein: CASRQRTSDSYEQYF
D gene: NA; V gene: TRBV10-3; J gene: TRBJ1-1; clone size: NA; CDR3 DNA: TGTGCCACCTGGAACATCCCGGCACCTGAAGCTTTCTTT; CDR3 protein: CATWNIPAPEAFF